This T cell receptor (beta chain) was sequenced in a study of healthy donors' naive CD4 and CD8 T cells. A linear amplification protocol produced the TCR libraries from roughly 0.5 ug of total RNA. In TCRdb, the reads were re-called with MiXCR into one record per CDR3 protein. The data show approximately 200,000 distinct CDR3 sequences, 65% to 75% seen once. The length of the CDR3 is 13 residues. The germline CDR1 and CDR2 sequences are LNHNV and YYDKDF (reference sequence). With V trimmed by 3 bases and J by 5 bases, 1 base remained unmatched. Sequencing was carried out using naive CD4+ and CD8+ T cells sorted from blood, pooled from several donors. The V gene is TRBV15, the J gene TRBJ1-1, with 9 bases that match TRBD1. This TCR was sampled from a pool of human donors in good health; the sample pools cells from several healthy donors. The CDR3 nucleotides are TGTGCCACCAGCAGCGGGACAGGGACTGAAGCTTTCTTT. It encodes CATSSGTGTEAFF.